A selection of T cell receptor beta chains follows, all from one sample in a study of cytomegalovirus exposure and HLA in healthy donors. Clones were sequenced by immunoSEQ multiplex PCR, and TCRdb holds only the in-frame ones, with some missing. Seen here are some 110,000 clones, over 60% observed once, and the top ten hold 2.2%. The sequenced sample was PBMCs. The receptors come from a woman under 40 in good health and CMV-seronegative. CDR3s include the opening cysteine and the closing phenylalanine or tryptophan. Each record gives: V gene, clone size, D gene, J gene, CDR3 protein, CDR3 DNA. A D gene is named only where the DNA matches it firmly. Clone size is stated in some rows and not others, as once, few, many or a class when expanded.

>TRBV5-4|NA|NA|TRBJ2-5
CASSLTGQQYQETQYF
TGTGCCAGCAGCTTGACCGGACAACAGTACCAAGAGACCCAGTACTTC
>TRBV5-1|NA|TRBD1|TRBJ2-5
CASSVGTEKETQYF
TGCGCCAGCAGTGTAGGGACAGAAAAAGAGACCCAGTACTTC
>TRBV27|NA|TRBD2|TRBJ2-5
CASSSLGLAGLKTQYF
TGTGCCAGCAGTTCACTCGGACTAGCGGGATTGAAGACCCAGTACTTC
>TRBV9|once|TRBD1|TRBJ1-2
CASSVNRDSYGYTF
TGTGCCAGCAGCGTGAACCGGGACAGCTATGGCTACACCTTC
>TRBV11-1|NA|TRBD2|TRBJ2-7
CASSVGLAGRSTYEQYF
TGTGCCAGCAGCGTCGGACTAGCGGGAAGGTCCACCTACGAGCAGTACTTC
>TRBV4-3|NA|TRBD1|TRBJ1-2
CASSQEGTGDGYTF
TGCGCCAGCAGCCAAGAGGGAACAGGGGACGGCTACACCTTC
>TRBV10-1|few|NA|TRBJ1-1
CASRILKQDPNTEAFF
TGCGCCAGCAGGATCCTAAAACAGGACCCGAACACTGAAGCTTTCTTT
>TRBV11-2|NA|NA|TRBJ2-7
CASSLGLAYEQYF
TGTGCCAGCAGCTTAGGCCTAGCCTACGAGCAGTACTTC
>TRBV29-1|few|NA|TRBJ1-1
CSVEAGQNTEAFF
TGCAGCGTTGAAGCGGGACAGAACACTGAAGCTTTCTTT
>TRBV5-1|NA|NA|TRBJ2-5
CASSLLGYETQYF
TGCGCCAGCAGCCTCCTGGGCTACGAGACCCAGTACTTC
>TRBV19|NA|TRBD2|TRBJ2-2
CASVGRTSGRAHTGELFF
TGTGCCAGCGTAGGGAGAACTAGCGGGAGGGCCCACACCGGGGAGCTGTTTTTT
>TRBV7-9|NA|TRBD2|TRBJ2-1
CASSFGTSVYNEQFF
TGTGCCAGCAGCTTCGGGACTAGCGTCTACAATGAGCAGTTCTTC
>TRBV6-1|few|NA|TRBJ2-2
CAVFQEGTGELFF
TGTGCCGTTTTCCAGGAGGGGACCGGGGAGCTGTTTTTT
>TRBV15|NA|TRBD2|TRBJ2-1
CATSSLLGTSGADGSYNEQFF
TGTGCCACCAGCAGCCTCCTCGGGACTAGCGGAGCGGATGGTTCCTACAATGAGCAGTTCTTC
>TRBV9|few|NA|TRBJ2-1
CASSVGGGGSRSYNEQFF
TGTGCCAGCAGCGTAGGAGGCGGAGGGTCCCGCTCCTACAATGAGCAGTTCTTC
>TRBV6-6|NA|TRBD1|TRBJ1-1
CASRTGAGAFF
TGTGCCAGCAGAACAGGGGCGGGAGCTTTCTTT
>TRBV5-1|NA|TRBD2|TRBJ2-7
CASSLRGTSGSYEQYF
TGCGCCAGCAGCCTGCGAGGGACTAGCGGTTCCTACGAGCAGTACTTC
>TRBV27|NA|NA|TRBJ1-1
CASSLKGAITEAFF
TGTGCCAGCAGTTTAAAAGGGGCTATCACTGAAGCTTTCTTT
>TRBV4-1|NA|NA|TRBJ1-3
CASSQGTEGSGNTIYF
TGCGCCAGCAGCCAAGGGACAGAAGGCTCTGGAAACACCATATATTTT
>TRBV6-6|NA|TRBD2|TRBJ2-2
CASSYSPSGSGELFF
TGTGCCAGCAGTTACTCGCCTAGCGGGTCCGGGGAGCTGTTTTTT
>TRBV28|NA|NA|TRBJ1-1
CASSRWGKSGTEAFF
TGTGCCAGCAGCCGCTGGGGCAAATCGGGCACTGAAGCTTTCTTT
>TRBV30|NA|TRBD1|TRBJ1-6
CAWRGDRGNSPLHF
TGTGCCTGGAGAGGGGACAGGGGGAACTCACCCCTCCACTTT
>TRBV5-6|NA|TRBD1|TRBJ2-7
CASSSNRDRVAYEQYF
TGTGCCAGCAGCTCAAATCGGGACAGGGTGGCGTACGAGCAGTACTTC
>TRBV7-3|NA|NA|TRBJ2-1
CASSFQGSAYNEQFF
TGTGCCAGCAGCTTTCAGGGATCAGCTTACAATGAGCAGTTCTTC
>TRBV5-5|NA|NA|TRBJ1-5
CASSLAAGGNQPQHF
TGTGCCAGCAGCTTGGCGGCAGGGGGCAATCAGCCCCAGCATTTT
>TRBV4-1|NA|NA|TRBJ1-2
CASSQEQQDYGYTF
TGCGCCAGCAGCCAAGAACAGCAAGACTATGGCTACACCTTC
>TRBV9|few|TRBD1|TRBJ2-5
CASSLDRVEETQYF
TGTGCCAGCAGCCTGGACAGGGTGGAAGAGACCCAGTACTTC
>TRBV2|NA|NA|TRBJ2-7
CASSVDQEAYEQYF
TGTGCCAGCAGTGTAGATCAGGAAGCCTACGAGCAGTACTTC
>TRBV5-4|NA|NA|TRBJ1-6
CASSFDNSPLHF
TGTGCCAGCAGCTTCGATAATTCACCCCTCCACTTT
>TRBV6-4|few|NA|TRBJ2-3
CASSAQGGTDTQYF
TGTGCCAGCAGTGCACAGGGGGGGACAGATACGCAGTATTTT
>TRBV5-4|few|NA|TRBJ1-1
CASSSGDRWNTEAFF
TGTGCCAGCAGCTCCGGTGATCGTTGGAACACTGAAGCTTTCTTT
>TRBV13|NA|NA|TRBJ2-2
CASRQLGRTGELFF
TGTGCCAGCAGACAACTAGGGCGGACCGGGGAGCTGTTTTTT
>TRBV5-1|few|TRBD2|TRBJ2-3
CASSPGLAGADTQYF
TGCGCCAGCAGCCCTGGACTAGCGGGGGCGGATACGCAGTATTTT
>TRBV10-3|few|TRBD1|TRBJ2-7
CAISEAGQGDEQYF
TGTGCCATCAGTGAGGCGGGACAGGGGGACGAGCAGTACTTC
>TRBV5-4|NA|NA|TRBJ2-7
CASSEDSHYEQYF
TGTGCCAGCAGCGAAGACAGTCACTACGAGCAGTACTTC
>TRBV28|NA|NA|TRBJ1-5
CARTRDQPQHF
TGTGCCAGGACGCGGGATCAGCCCCAGCATTTT
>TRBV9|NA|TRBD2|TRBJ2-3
CASSVGPGGYTDTQYF
TGTGCCAGCAGCGTAGGGCCGGGGGGGTACACAGATACGCAGTATTTT
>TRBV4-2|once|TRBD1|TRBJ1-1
CASSEATRDRGQVAFF
TGTGCCAGCAGCGAAGCCACCCGGGACAGGGGGCAGGTAGCTTTCTTT
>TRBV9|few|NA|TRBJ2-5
CASSQESQETQYF
TGTGCCAGCAGCCAAGAGTCCCAAGAGACCCAGTACTTC
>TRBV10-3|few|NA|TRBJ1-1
CAISEGRNTEAFF
TGTGCCATCAGTGAGGGCAGAAACACTGAAGCTTTCTTT
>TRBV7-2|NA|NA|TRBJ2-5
CASSPLLEEGGFETQYF
TGTGCCAGCAGCCCACTCTTGGAGGAGGGGGGGTTTGAGACCCAGTACTTC
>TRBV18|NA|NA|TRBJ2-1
CASSPEYSKNNEQFF
TGTGCCAGCTCACCAGAGTATTCAAAGAATAATGAGCAGTTCTTC
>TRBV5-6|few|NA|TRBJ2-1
CASSLGEGQIFF
TGTGCCAGCAGCTTAGGTGAGGGCCAGATCTTCTTC
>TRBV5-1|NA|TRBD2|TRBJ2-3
CASSLGAGSTDTQYF
TGCGCCAGCAGCTTAGGAGCGGGAAGCACAGATACGCAGTATTTT
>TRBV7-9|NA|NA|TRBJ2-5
CASSPSGSEETQYF
TGTGCCAGCAGTCCAAGCGGGTCCGAAGAGACCCAGTACTTC
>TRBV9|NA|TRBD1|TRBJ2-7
CASSQDRAHEQYF
TGTGCCAGCAGCCAGGACAGGGCGCACGAGCAGTACTTC
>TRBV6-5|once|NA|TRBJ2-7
CASSYRREGGWEQYF
TGTGCCAGCAGTTATCGGCGTGAAGGGGGATGGGAGCAGTACTTC
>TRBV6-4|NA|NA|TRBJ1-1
CASRSGEAFF
TGTGCCAGCAGGAGCGGTGAAGCTTTCTTT
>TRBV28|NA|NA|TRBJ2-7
CASSQQQGRYEQYF
TGTGCCAGCAGCCAACAACAGGGTCGGTACGAGCAGTACTTC
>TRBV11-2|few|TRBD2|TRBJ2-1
CASSLLAGRTYNEQFF
TGTGCCAGCAGCTTACTAGCGGGTCGCACCTACAATGAGCAGTTCTTC